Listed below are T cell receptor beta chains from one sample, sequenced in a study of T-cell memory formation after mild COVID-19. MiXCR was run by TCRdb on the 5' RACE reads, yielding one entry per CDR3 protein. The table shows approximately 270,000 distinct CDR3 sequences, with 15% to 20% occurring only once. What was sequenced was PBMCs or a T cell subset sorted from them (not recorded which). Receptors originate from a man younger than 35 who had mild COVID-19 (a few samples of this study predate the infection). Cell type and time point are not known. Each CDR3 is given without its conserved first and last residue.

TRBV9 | ASSDPIAANTGELF
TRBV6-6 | ASSSDGGNTIY
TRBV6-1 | ASSPRMGGVYEQY
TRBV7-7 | ASSLDSGVKVGEQF
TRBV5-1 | ASSGAETGYSYEQY
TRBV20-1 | SASDRGLISNQPQH
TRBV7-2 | ASSFRGTDTQY
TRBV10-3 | AISEIGGNQPQH
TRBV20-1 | SAPGALTTDTQY
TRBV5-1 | ATSRGIEQF
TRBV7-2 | ASSFFNTEAF
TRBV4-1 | ASSQGRGWDTQY
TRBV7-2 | ASSLVGSAFGYGYT
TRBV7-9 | ASSLSPRGLQETQY
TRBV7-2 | ASSFPGLARRKTQY
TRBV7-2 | ASSSRQPQPLH
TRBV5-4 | ASSRSGLNEKLF
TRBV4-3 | ASSHLLAGGMGTQY
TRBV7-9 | ASSRTDSSYNSPLH
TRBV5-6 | ASSWARESGYT
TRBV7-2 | ASSLGRRSKSGTQY
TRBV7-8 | ASSLARGSNNSPLH
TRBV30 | AWSEGMNTEAF
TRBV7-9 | ASSSIRWATSGDYNEQF
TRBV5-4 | ASSLGNRGPNSPLH
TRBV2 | ASKNRGDGTDTQY
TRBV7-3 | ASSLMGQGAPNEQF
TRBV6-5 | ASTRDILNTGELF
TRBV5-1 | ASSLFGPGQGQNQDNEQF
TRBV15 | ATSRDLGRNQPQH
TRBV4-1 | ASSLHRVTEAF
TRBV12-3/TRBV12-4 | ASSLRGPAF
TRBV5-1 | ASSLNSDTQY
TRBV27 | ASDSSGGRRTDTQY
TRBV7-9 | ASSEFGDSKNTEAF
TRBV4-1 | ASSQVLSFYGYT
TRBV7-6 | ASSSLFGRNLNETQY
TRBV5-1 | ASSPGTGPITDTQY
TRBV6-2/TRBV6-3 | ASSFATEQF
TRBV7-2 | ASSLTNTEAF
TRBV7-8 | ASSQRSSGANVLT
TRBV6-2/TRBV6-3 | ASTPSGDNEQF
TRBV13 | ASSLGGVPGVHGYT